The 3 T cell receptor beta chains below all came from one sample that was sequenced in a study of T cell repertoires in cytomegalovirus infection. TCRdb reanalysed the reads using MiXCR and keeps one entry per CDR3 protein. Of approximately 600,000 distinct CDR3 sequences listed, 40% are singletons. These TCRs are of unknown antigen specificity. Sample: cultured PBMCs, taken from culture after CMV antigen stimulation. The receptors stem from a human donor in good health (CMV status not recorded). Some clones in this sample may be carry-over from other donors' samples.

This clonotype is a singleton in its sample. The rearrangement links TRBV6-6 to TRBJ1-4; D call uncertain. The ends were cut back, 5 bases at V and 6 bases at J, with 10 bases in the middle. CDR3 size: 13 residues. Germline CDR1 and CDR2: MNHNY and SVGAGI (reference sequence). This CDR3 reads CASSEPFDEKLFF. In DNA, the CDR3 is TGTGCCAGCAGTGAGCCGTTTGATGAAAAACTGTTTTTT.

CDR3 residues: CASSQRQFTGELFF. Written as DNA, the CDR3 is TGTGCCAGCAGCCAACGTCAGTTCACCGGGGAGCTGTTTTTT. The chain uses TRBV4-2 and TRBJ2-2; no clear D gene. The V end lost 2 bases, the J end lost 4 bases, and 8 bases lay between the germline ends. Germline values: CDR1 LGHNA, CDR2 YNFKEQ. CDR3 size: 14 residues.

CDR3: CASQLYQGNYGYTF. The CDR3, as DNA: TGTGCCAGCCAGTTATATCAGGGCAACTATGGCTACACCTTC. The chain uses TRBV6-6 and TRBJ1-2; weak D call: TRBD1 (5 bases). This CDR3 is built from 14 residues. Germline loops: CDR1 MNHNY, CDR2 SVGAGI (reference sequence). V lost 8 bases and J lost 2, with 15 bases in between.